This T cell receptor beta chain stems from a study of T cell changes during pregnancy in multiple sclerosis. Some clones are missing from TCRdb's copy, which holds only in-frame ones; the method was immunoSEQ multiplex PCR. This sample has tens of thousands of clones; around 92% occur once, and the top ten carry about an eighth. This clone was seen a single time. Per the germline V gene, CDR1 is MDHEN and CDR2 is SYDVKM. This CDR3 is 20 amino acids long. The V and J ends lost 4 bases and 6 bases, in that order; junction bases with no gene match: 19. The chain combines TRBV28 with TRBJ2-2, with 11 bases aligning to TRBD2. The source was CD8+ T cells from peripheral blood mononuclear cells, collected after pregnancy. This clonotype was obtained from a female donor with multiple sclerosis, enrolled in a pregnancy study. CDR3 DNA: TGTGCCAGCAGTTCGTCTTGGCGAGGTAGCGGGAGGGCCAGGGCCGGGGAGCTGTTTTTT. As protein: CASSSSWRGSGRARAGELFF. Together with reference TRBV28 and TRBJ2-2, the CDR3 gives the full variable domain: DVKVTQSSRYLVKRTGEKVFLECVQDMDHENMFWYRQDPGLGLRLIYFSYDVKMKEKGDIPEGYSVSREKKERFSLILESASTNQTSMYLCASSSSWRGSGRARAGELFFGEGSRLTVL.